This record covers a single T cell receptor (beta chain). Its binding antigen is unknown. No much larger clone exists at a distance of one base, and base qualities are not known. The data derive from a study of T cell responses to AZD1222 COVID-19 vaccine (dated by TCRdb to 2020 to 2023). For the study in its entirety: TCR sequencing was performed for some 250 trial participants, of whom roughly 200 were given two doses of AZD1222 and some 26 were given two doses of MenACWY control vaccine. Trial participants were enrolled by age into 18-55, 56-69 and 70-plus year subgroups, with about 150, 28 and 57 TCR-sequenced participants respectively. The research as a whole found: Most participants were white British and females outnumbered males, and the authors suggested that clonal diversity may have been underestimated. Nearly half of unique spike-specific TCRs reportedly recognized epitopes outside regions mutated in the B.1.351 and B.1.1.7 variants. Because no day 14 peak-response samples were available, the repertoires could be characterized only after the peak T cell response. After two AZD1222 doses, spike-specific TCR breadth and depth were significantly higher than at day 0 and than in MenACWY recipients. CD4 TCRs associated with the vaccine covered the entire spike protein, and the dominant responses were in regions 160-218 and 743-854. Conclusions about previously exposed vaccinees were limited because only six AZD1222 recipients were SARS-CoV-2 seropositive at baseline. In the small 56-69-year group, the increase in depth fell short of significance, most likely because of low power.

The V and J ends are trimmed by 7 bases and 0 bases, leaving 16 bases between them. CDR1 is given as SGHAT and CDR2 as FQNNGV, both from the germline V gene. The CDR3 has 16 amino acids, counting the end cysteine and phenylalanine. The retained sequence is limited to the CDR3, 48 bases, with the frame set at the first base. The CDR3 regions of human TCRbeta chains were subjected to immunosequencing. Under the source paper's analysis protocol: Repertoire TCRs were checked for matches against a reference library of SARS-CoV-2-specific TCRs that had been generated using the MIRA antigen-specificity platform. Breadth meant the fraction of unique TCRs that were SARS-CoV-2-associated, whereas depth meant the fraction of total T cells that were SARS-CoV-2-associated. Using the MIRA data, each spike-specific TCR was mapped to the spike region that the TCR reacts to and placed in a CD4 or CD8 class. Log10-transformed breadth and depth values were compared by one-way ANOVA with Sidak's multiple comparisons tests. TCRdb retrieved this table from immuneACCESS and kept in-frame rearrangements only. Not all clones are present; in checked studies, unresolved V genes account for under half, and no reason is known for the remainder. For V, J and clone size, that table is used; D and trimming come from the DNA. The sample data list about 88,000 clones, and less than 90% of these were observed just once. 5% of the sample is taken by the ten largest.

The sample's time point label, decoded: about 28 days (+/-7) after the second vaccine dose. AZD1222 recipients given second doses at about 4 weeks or at about 12 weeks were pooled, since spike-specific TCR depth and breadth were not found to differ between the two schedules. Vaccinee samples came from UK trials COV001 and COV002, including a single-blind randomized controlled phase 2/3 trial of AZD1222 (ChAdOx1 nCoV-19) in healthy adults. For TCRbeta chain sequencing, PBMC samples were collected from trial participants at day 0 and at day 28 after the second dose. Sample: peripheral blood, taken 28 days after the second AZD1222 dose. This TCR was recovered from an adult who received the AZD1222 COVID-19 vaccine. The receptor chain draws on TRBV11-2 and TRBJ2-1, with an unclear D gene assignment. The CDR3 in this case is CASISLGPSSYNEQFF. The DNA sequence is TGTGCCAGCATCTCTCTTGGCCCGAGCTCCTACAATGAGCAGTTCTTC.